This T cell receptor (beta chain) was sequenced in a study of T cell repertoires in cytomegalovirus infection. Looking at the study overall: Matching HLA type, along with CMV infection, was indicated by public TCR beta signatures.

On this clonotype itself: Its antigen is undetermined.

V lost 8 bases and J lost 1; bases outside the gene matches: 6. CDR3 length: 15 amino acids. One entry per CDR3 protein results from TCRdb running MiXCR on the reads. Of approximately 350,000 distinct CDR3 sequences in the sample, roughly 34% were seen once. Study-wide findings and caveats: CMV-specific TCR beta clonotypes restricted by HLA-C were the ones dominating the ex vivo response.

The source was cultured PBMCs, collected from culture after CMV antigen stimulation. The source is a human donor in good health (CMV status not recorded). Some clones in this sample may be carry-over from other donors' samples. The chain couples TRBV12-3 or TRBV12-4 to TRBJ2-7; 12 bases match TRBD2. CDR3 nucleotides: TGTGCCAGCGGACTAGCGGGATTGCTATCCTACGAGCAGTACTTC. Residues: CASGLAGLLSYEQYF.